This T cell receptor beta chain comes out of a study of T cells in localized non-small cell lung cancer. Sequencing used immunoSEQ multiplex PCR; TCRdb keeps in-frame clones, though not all of them. The table has tens of thousands of clones, about 85% seen once. V was pared by 1 base and J by 0 bases, with 11 bases between. This CDR3 comprises 16 residues. Germline V gene sequence: CDR1 MNHNS, CDR2 SASEGT. The origin of this receptor is a woman aged 18-55 years with stage III lung adenocarcinoma. The genes are TRBV6-1 and TRBJ2-3; tentatively, D is TRBD2 (6 bases). Sequences were derived from peripheral blood, sampled before any cancer treatment. The CDR3 sequence: CASSEGVGGSTDTQYF. The CDR3 coding sequence is TGTGCCAGCAGTGAAGGAGTGGGGGGTAGCACAGATACGCAGTATTTT.